The following is a T cell receptor beta chain sequence with its context. Its matching antigen is unknown. These data come from a study of high-grade serous ovarian cancer treatment subgroups. The CDR3 extends over 13 amino acids. V gave up 5 bases and J gave up 6 bases, with 12 bases separating them. Germline V gives CDR1 MNHEY, CDR2 SMNVEV (reference sequence). Tumor samples were obtained before definitive surgery or chemotherapy. Libraries were prepared by immunoSEQ multiplex PCR; TCRdb keeps only in-frame clonotypes and omits some of them. The data show about 40,000 clones, approximately 81% seen once. Study-level findings and limits: Without spatial data, bulk sequencing limits insight into HGSC tumor diversity.

The chain is built from TRBV27 and TRBJ2-3; no clear D. The receptor comes from a human donor with high-grade serous ovarian cancer. The sample comprised tumor tissue. The CDR3 bases are TGTGCCAGCAGTCCGTTGTTAGAGGATACGCAGTATTTT. It translates to CASSPLLEDTQYF.